What follows describes a single T cell receptor (beta chain). Its antigen is still unknown. The study ran its PCR with 60 Vbeta and 13 Jbeta primers. TCRdb's table, derived via immunoSEQ multiplex PCR, lists solely in-frame clones and lacks some. Seen here are 130,000 to 150,000 clones, 60% to 80% observed once, and the top ten hold approximately 0.66%. V trimming: 7 bases; J trimming: 7 bases; junction bases outside the gene matches: 11. This CDR3 has 15 residues. Per the germline V gene, CDR1 is LNHDA and CDR2 is SQIVND (reference sequence). This record comes from a study of cytomegalovirus exposure and HLA in healthy donors. Study-wide background: Falling in the Caucasian-associated ancestry cluster were 65% to 90% of around 370 genotyped donors.

Study findings and constraints: DRB1 had the most TCR associations and HLA-C the fewest, a later analysis found, with rates varying by HLA locus. With later analysis, a missense DCLRE1C variant became linked to TCR beta V- and J-gene trimming. Reported results showed that the classifier diagnosed cytomegalovirus status with high specificity and sensitivity.

The clonotype was recovered from a male donor in good health and CMV-seronegative. This chain uses TRBV19 with TRBJ1-3; 9 nucleotides line up with TRBD1. Source material: PBMCs. CDR3 sequence (DNA): TGTGCCAGTATTACCGGGACAGGGACTTGGAACACCATATATTTT. Translated, it gives CASITGTGTWNTIYF.